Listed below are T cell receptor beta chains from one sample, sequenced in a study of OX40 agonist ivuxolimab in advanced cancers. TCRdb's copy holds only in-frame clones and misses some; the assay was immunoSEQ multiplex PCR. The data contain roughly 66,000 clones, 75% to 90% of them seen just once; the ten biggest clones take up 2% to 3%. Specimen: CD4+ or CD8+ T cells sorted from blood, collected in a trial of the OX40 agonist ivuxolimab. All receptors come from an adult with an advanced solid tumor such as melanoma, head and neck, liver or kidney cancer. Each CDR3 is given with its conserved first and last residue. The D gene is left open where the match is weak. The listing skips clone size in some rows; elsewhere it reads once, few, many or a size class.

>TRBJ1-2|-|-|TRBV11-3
CASSLERQSGGYTF
TGTGCCAGCAGCTTAGAAAGGCAATCCGGTGGCTACACCTTC
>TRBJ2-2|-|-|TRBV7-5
CVRSSGQGRATGELFF
TGTGTCAGAAGCTCCGGACAGGGCAGAGCCACCGGGGAGCTGTTTTTT
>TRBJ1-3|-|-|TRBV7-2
CASSSGTVGNTIYF
TGTGCCAGCAGCTCGGGGACCGTTGGAAACACCATATATTTT
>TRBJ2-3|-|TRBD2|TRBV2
CASMTSGTTDTQYF
TGTGCCAGCATGACTAGCGGGACCACAGATACGCAGTATTTT
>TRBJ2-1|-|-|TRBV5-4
CASSQQGGDYNEQFF
TGTGCCAGCAGCCAACAGGGGGGGGACTACAATGAGCAGTTCTTC
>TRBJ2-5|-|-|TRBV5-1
CASSSPGGGQETQYF
TGCGCCAGCAGCAGCCCAGGTGGCGGCCAAGAGACCCAGTACTTC
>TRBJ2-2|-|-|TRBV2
CASTGGRNTGELFF
TGTGCCAGCACCGGCGGCAGGAACACCGGGGAGCTGTTTTTT
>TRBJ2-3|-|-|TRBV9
CASSVPSTDTQYF
TGTGCCAGCAGCGTCCCCTCCACAGATACGCAGTATTTT
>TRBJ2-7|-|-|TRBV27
CASSFGGDSNEQYF
TGTGCCAGCAGTTTTGGGGGGGACAGTAACGAGCAGTACTTC
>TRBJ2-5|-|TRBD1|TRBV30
CAWTLQGAGETQYF
TGTGCCTGGACCCTACAGGGGGCGGGTGAGACCCAGTACTTC
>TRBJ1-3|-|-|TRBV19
CASAPQYSGNTIYF
TGTGCCAGCGCCCCCCAGTACTCTGGAAACACCATATATTTT
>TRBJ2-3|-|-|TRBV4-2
CASSQEIDTDTQYF
TGTGCCAGCAGCCAAGAGATAGACACAGATACGCAGTATTTT
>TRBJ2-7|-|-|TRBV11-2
CASSLQLARGEQYF
TGTGCCAGCAGCTTACAACTAGCTCGTGGCGAGCAGTACTTC
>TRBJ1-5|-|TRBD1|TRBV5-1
CASSDGTGLQPQHF
TGCGCCAGCAGCGACGGGACAGGGTTACAGCCCCAGCATTTT
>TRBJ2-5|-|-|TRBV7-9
CASRTGGGETQYF
TGTGCCAGCAGGACCGGGGGCGGAGAGACCCAGTACTTC
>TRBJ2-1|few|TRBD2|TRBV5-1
CASSLLGRDSYNEQFF
TGCGCCAGCAGCTTGTTGGGGAGGGACTCCTACAATGAGCAGTTCTTC
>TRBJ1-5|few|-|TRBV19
CATNRGGGNQPQHF
TGTGCCACCAATAGAGGGGGTGGCAATCAGCCCCAGCATTTT
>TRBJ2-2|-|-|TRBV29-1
CSVDQGGTGELFF
TGCAGCGTTGATCAGGGAGGTACCGGGGAGCTGTTTTTT